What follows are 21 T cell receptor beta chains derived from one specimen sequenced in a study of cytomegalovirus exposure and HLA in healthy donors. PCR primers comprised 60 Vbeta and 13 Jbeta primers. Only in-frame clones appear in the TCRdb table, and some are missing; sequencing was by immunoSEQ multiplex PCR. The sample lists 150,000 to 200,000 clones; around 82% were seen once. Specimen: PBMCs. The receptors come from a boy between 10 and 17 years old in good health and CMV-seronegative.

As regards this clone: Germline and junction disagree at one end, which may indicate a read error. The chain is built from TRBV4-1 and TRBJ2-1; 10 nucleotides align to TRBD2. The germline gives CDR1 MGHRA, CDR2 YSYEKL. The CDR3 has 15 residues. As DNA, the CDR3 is TGCGCCAGCAGCCAAGGGAGGGGGCCAGCGGGGGGGAAGGTCTTC. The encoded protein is CASSQGRGPAGGKVF.

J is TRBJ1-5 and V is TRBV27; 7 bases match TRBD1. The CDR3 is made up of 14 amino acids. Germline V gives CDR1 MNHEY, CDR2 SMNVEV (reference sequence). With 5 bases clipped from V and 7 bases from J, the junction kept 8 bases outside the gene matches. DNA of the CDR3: TGTGCCAGCAGTACCCCAGGGGGAGGACAGCCCCAGCATTTT. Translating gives CASSTPGGGQPQHF.

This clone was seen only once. The CDR3 loop reads CASSLDQGPGELFF. Written as DNA, the CDR3 is TGTGCCAGCAGCTTAGACCAGGGGCCCGGGGAGCTGTTTTTT. This chain joins TRBV5-4 and TRBJ2-2; possibly TRBD1 for D (6 bases). Germline assignment: CDR1 SGHNT and CDR2 YYREEE (reference sequence). This CDR3 comprises 14 residues. The V gene lost 2 bases and the J gene lost 6 bases, with 11 bases spanning the gap.

The CDR3 DNA reads TGTGCTAGTGGGAGACCAGGGGCAGGGGGACTCTATGGCTACACCTTC. It specifies CASGRPGAGGLYGYTF. The chain joins TRBV12-5 to TRBJ1-2, with TRBD1 identical over 7 bases. The CDR3 consists of 16 residues. V shed 6 bases and J 4 bases; nucleotides not matched to a gene: 14. Germline CDR1 LGHNT, CDR2 FRNRAP.

As DNA, the CDR3 is TGCGCCAGCAGCCAAGATGGCGGAACGAACACCGGGGAGCTGTTTTTT. Translation gives CASSQDGGTNTGELFF. The rearrangement joins TRBV4-1 to TRBJ2-2, with D hard to call. V was clipped by 0 bases and J by 0 bases, with 8 bases between them. The CDR3 has 16 residues. The germline CDR1 and CDR2 sequences are MGHRA and YSYEKL.

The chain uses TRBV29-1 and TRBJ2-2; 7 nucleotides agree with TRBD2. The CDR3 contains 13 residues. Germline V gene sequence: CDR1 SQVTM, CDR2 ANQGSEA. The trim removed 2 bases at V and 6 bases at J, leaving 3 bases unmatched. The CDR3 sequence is CSVEWGGSGELFF. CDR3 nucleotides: TGCAGCGTTGAATGGGGGGGTTCCGGGGAGCTGTTTTTT.

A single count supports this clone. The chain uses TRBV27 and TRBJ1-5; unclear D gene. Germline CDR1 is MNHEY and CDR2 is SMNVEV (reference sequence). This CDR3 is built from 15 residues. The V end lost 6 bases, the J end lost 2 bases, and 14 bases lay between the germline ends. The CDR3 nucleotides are TGTGCCAGCAGACCCGCCGAGGGTCGCAATCAGCCCCAGCATTTT. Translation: CASRPAEGRNQPQHF.

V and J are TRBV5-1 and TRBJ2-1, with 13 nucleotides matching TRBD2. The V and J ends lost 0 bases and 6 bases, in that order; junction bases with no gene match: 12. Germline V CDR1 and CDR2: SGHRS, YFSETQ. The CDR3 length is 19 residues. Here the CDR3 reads CASSLVGTSGTTAFNEQFF. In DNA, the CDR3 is TGCGCCAGCAGCTTGGTAGGGACTAGCGGGACCACGGCCTTCAATGAGCAGTTCTTC.

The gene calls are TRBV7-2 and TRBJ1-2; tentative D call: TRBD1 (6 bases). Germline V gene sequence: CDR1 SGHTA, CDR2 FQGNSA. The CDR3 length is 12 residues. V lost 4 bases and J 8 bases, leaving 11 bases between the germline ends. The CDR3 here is CASSYNQGGYTF. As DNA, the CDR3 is TGTGCCAGCAGCTACAATCAGGGGGGCTACACCTTC.

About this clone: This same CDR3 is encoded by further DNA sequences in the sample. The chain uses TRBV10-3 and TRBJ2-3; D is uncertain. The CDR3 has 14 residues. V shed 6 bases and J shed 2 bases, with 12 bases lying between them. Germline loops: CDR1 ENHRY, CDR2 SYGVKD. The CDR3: CAIRNSPFTDTQYF. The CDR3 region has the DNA TGTGCCATCAGGAACAGTCCTTTCACAGATACGCAGTATTTT.

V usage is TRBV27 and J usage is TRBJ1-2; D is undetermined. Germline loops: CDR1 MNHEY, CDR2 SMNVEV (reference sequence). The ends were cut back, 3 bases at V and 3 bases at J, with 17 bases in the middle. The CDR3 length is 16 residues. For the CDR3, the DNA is TGTGCCAGCAGTTTTTCCAGATTTGGACTGCACTATGGCTACACCTTC. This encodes CASSFSRFGLHYGYTF.

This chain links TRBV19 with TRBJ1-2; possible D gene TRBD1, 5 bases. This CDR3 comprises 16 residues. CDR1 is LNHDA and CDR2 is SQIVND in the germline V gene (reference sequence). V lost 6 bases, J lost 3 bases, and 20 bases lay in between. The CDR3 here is CASSHRRGGMDYGYTF. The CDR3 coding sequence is TGTGCCAGTAGCCACAGGCGGGGGGGGATGGACTATGGCTACACCTTC.

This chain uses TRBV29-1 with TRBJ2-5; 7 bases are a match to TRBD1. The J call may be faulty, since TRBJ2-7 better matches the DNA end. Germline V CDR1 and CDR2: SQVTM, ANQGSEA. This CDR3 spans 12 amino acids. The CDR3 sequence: CSARDSSYEQYF. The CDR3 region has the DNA TGCAGCGCCCGGGACAGCTCCTACGAGCAGTACTTC.

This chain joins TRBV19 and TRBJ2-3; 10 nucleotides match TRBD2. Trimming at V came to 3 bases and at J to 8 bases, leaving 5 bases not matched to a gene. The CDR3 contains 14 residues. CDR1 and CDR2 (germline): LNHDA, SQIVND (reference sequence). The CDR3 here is CASSISGRRATQYF. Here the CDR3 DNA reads TGTGCCAGTAGTATTAGCGGGAGGAGGGCTACGCAGTATTTT.

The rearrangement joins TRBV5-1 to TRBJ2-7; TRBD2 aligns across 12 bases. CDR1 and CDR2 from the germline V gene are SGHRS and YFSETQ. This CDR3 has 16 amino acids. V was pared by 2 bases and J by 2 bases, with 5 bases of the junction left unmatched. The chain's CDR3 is CASSFLAGGNAYEQYF. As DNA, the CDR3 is TGCGCCAGCAGCTTTCTAGCGGGAGGGAATGCCTACGAGCAGTACTTC.

The CDR3 spells CASSARDSYQPQHF. The CDR3 DNA sequence: TGTGCCAGCAGCGCCCGGGACAGCTATCAGCCCCAGCATTTT. The gene calls are TRBV9 and TRBJ1-5, with 7 bases that match TRBD1. This CDR3 contains 14 residues. With 3 bases clipped from V and 5 bases from J, the junction kept 5 bases outside the gene matches. Germline CDR1 and CDR2: SGDLS and YYNGEE.

In DNA form, the CDR3 reads TGCAGCGTTCTTCTTTCGACGGGATCCTACGAGCAGTACTTC. As protein: CSVLLSTGSYEQYF. The chain recombines TRBV29-1 with TRBJ2-7, with a tentative D call TRBD2 (5 bases). Per germline, CDR1 SQVTM and CDR2 ANQGSEA. This CDR3 spans 14 amino acids. V was pared by 5 bases and J by 1 base, with 15 bases between.

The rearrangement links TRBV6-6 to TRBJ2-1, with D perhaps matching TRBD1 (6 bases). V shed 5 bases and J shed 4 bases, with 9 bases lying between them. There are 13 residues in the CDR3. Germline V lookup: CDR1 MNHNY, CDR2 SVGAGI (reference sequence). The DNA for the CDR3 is TGTGCCAGCAGTAAGGACAGTTACAATGAGCAGTTCTTC. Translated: CASSKDSYNEQFF.

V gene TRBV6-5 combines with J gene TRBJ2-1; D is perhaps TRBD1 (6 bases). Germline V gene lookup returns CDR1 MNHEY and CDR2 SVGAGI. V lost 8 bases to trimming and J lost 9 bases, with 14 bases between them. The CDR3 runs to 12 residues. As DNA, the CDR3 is TGTGCCAGCTCAAGAACAGGGATTGAGCAGTTCTTC. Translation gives CASSRTGIEQFF.

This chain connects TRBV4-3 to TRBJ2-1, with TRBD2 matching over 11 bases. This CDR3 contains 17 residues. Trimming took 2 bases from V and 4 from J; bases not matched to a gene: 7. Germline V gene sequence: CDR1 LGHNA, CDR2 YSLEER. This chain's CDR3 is CASSQMGLAELYNEQFF. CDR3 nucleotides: TGCGCCAGCAGCCAAATGGGACTAGCGGAATTATACAATGAGCAGTTCTTC.

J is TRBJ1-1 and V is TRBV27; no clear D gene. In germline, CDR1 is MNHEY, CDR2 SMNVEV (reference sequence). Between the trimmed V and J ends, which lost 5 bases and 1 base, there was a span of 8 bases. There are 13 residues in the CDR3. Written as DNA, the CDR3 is TGTGCCAGCAGTACCCCCGGGAACACTGAAGCTTTCTTT. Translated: CASSTPGNTEAFF.